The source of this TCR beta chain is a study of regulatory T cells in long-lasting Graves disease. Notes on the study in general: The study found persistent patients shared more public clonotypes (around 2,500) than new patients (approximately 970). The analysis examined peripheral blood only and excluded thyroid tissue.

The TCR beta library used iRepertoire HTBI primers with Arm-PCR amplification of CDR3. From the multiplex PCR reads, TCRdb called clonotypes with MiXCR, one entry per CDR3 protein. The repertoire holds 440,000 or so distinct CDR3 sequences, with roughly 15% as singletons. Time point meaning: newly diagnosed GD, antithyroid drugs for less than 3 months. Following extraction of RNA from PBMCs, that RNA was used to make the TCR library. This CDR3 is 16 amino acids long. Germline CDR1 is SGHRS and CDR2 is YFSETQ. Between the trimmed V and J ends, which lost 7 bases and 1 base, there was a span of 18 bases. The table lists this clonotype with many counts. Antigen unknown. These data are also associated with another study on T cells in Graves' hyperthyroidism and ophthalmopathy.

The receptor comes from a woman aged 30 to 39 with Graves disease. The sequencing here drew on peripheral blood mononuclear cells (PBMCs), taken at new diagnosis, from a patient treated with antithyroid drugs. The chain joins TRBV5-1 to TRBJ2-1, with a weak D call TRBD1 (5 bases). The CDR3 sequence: CASRPRWGPSYNEQFF. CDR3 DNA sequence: TGCGCCAGCCGACCGCGTTGGGGCCCGTCCTACAATGAGCAGTTCTTC.